Listed here is a single T cell receptor beta chain. The CDR3 contains 13 residues. The germline gives CDR1 MDHEN, CDR2 SYDVKM. V was pared by 2 bases and J by 3 bases, with 6 bases between. These data come from a study of blood T cell repertoires in COVID-19. In the authors' workflow: Estimates of nucleated cell counts were drawn from the amplification of reference gene primers. Clones were read by immunoSEQ multiplex PCR, and TCRdb kept only the in-frame ones, dropping some. D and trimming were read from the DNA, whereas the V and J calls and clone size are those reported in that table. This table holds about 110,000 clones, around 83% found once.

The chain uses TRBV28 and TRBJ2-3; D perhaps matches TRBD2 (6 bases). The receptor's source is a man between 65 and 79 years old with acute or convalescent COVID-19. The sequenced sample consisted of peripheral blood. The CDR3 DNA follows: TGTGCCAGCAGTTTAGCGGGGACAGATACGCAGTATTTT. Protein product: CASSLAGTDTQYF.